This T cell receptor beta chain was sequenced for a study of CD39 and CD103 CD8 tumor-infiltrating T cells. Trimming took off 2 bases at V and 5 bases at J, with 12 bases between the two ends. Looked up from germline, CDR1 is SEHNR and CDR2 is FQNEAQ (reference sequence). The CDR3 length is 15 residues. Libraries were prepared by immunoSEQ multiplex PCR; TCRdb keeps only in-frame clonotypes and omits some of them. The data contain 6,000 to 8,500 clones, around two thirds of them singletons. This clonotype was sampled from a human donor with head and neck squamous cell carcinoma. Sequencing was carried out using CD8+ T cells sorted from blood. The sample's subset: total memory CD8 T cells (CD45RA-CCR7+/-) from blood or uninvolved lymph node. The chain combines TRBV7-9 with TRBJ2-2; D is possibly TRBD1 or TRBD2 (5 bases each). The CDR3 spells CASSLSGLRTGELFF. As DNA, the CDR3 is TGTGCCAGCAGCTTATCGGGGCTGAGGACCGGGGAGCTGTTTTTT.